The rows below give T cell receptor beta chains drawn from one sample of a study of blood T cell repertoires in COVID-19. TCRdb keeps only in-frame clones here, not all; method: immunoSEQ multiplex PCR. The sample includes approximately 150,000 clones, 88% of them seen just once. The material sequenced was peripheral blood. Every receptor here comes from a man aged 70 or older with acute or convalescent COVID-19. Each CDR3 is given with its conserved first and last residue. The order of the fields is J gene, V gene, clone size, D gene, CDR3 protein, CDR3 DNA. A D gene is named only where the DNA matches it firmly. Size is omitted from some rows. Given values are once, few, many or a class for expanded clones.

>TRBJ2-1|TRBV6-5|once|TRBD2
CASRSGGAHNEQFF
TGTGCCAGCAGAAGCGGGGGGGCTCACAATGAGCAGTTCTTC
>TRBJ1-5|TRBV7-4|NA|TRBD1
CASSLACSRTGQPQHF
TGTGCCAGCAGCTTAGCGTGCAGTAGGACAGGCCAGCCCCAGCATTTT
>TRBJ1-1|TRBV12-3/TRBV12-4|NA|NA
CASSSVPNTEAFF
TGTGCCAGCAGTTCTGTTCCCAACACTGAAGCTTTCTTT
>TRBJ1-4|TRBV28|NA|TRBD1
CASSGTGGFKGLTNEKLFF
TGTGCCAGTTCCGGGACAGGGGGATTTAAAGGGTTAACTAATGAAAAACTGTTTTTT
>TRBJ1-4|TRBV29-1|NA|NA
CSVDQGSNEKLFF
TGCAGCGTTGACCAGGGATCGAATGAAAAACTGTTTTTT
>TRBJ1-1|TRBV19|NA|TRBD1
CASSIDGTGINTEAFF
TGTGCCAGTAGTATAGATGGGACAGGGATAAACACTGAAGCTTTCTTT
>TRBJ2-3|TRBV5-1|NA|NA
CASSLLGRGTDTQYF
TGCGCCAGCAGCTTACTCGGCCGGGGCACAGATACGCAGTATTTT
>TRBJ2-3|TRBV6-2/TRBV6-3|NA|NA
CASSYPSRGGGSTDTQYF
TGTGCCAGCAGTTACCCCTCCCGAGGGGGAGGGAGCACAGATACGCAGTATTTT
>TRBJ2-5|TRBV5-1|NA|TRBD1
CASSLGTGRETQYF
TGCGCCAGCAGCTTGGGGACAGGGAGGGAGACCCAGTACTTC
>TRBJ2-3|TRBV5-8|NA|TRBD2
CASSTGLAGATDTQYF
TGTGCCAGCAGCACTGGACTAGCGGGGGCCACAGATACGCAGTATTTT
>TRBJ1-3|TRBV9|NA|NA
CASSPRLAFGNTIYF
TGTGCCAGCAGCCCCCGACTTGCGTTTGGAAACACCATATATTTT
>TRBJ2-7|TRBV29-1|NA|TRBD1
CSALRTGKVSYEQYF
TGCAGCGCCCTTAGGACAGGGAAGGTTTCCTACGAGCAGTACTTC
>TRBJ1-2|TRBV19|NA|TRBD1
CASSRGRGHYGYTF
TGTGCCAGTAGTAGGGGCAGGGGGCACTATGGCTACACCTTC
>TRBJ2-7|TRBV5-1|NA|TRBD1
CASSFGDSSYEQYF
TGCGCCAGCAGCTTCGGGGACAGCTCCTACGAGCAGTACTTC
>TRBJ2-3|TRBV2|NA|TRBD2
CASSDTYLLAGGTATQYF
TGTGCCAGCAGCGATACGTACTTACTAGCGGGGGGGACCGCTACGCAGTATTTT
>TRBJ1-2|TRBV6-5|NA|NA
CASRQRGYYGYTF
TGTGCCAGCCGTCAGCGGGGGTACTATGGCTACACCTTC
>TRBJ1-5|TRBV18|NA|NA
CASSPGGSEGNQPQHF
TGTGCCAGCTCACCGGGGGGGTCTGAGGGCAATCAGCCCCAGCATTTT
>TRBJ2-2|TRBV10-3|NA|TRBD2
CAISDSGGTGELFF
TGTGCCATCAGTGATTCGGGAGGCACCGGGGAGCTGTTTTTT
>TRBJ1-2|TRBV7-9|NA|TRBD1
CASSQTGTGDGYTF
TGTGCCAGCAGCCAGACCGGGACAGGGGATGGCTACACCTTC
>TRBJ2-3|TRBV19|few|NA
CASSGAAGYTDTQYF
TGTGCCAGTAGTGGAGCTGCGGGTTATACAGATACGCAGTATTTT
>TRBJ1-5|TRBV19|NA|NA
CASTPGIGGISNQPQHF
TGTGCCAGTACCCCCGGAATAGGGGGAATTAGCAATCAGCCCCAGCATTTT
>TRBJ1-1|TRBV5-1|NA|TRBD1
CASRDTGGTEAFF
TGCGCCAGCAGGGACACAGGGGGCACTGAAGCTTTCTTT
>TRBJ2-2|TRBV5-4|NA|TRBD1
CASSTGQGAAGELFF
TGTGCCAGCAGCACGGGACAGGGGGCGGCCGGGGAGCTGTTTTTT
>TRBJ1-1|TRBV19|NA|NA
CASSIGDTGDTEAFF
TGTGCCAGTAGTATAGGTGACACCGGGGACACTGAAGCTTTCTTT
>TRBJ2-3|TRBV7-9|NA|TRBD1
CASSLGRGQGSDTQYF
TGTGCCAGCAGCTTAGGTAGGGGACAGGGATCAGATACGCAGTATTTT
>TRBJ2-7|TRBV2|NA|NA
CASSVAPDGRYF
TGTGCCAGCAGTGTTGCTCCGGACGGGAGGTACTTC
>TRBJ1-5|TRBV20-1|NA|NA
CSAPGQPQHF
TGCAGCGCTCCGGGACAGCCCCAGCATTTT
>TRBJ1-2|TRBV2|NA|NA
CASRDQRGYTF
TGTGCCAGCAGGGACCAGCGGGGCTACACCTTC
>TRBJ2-5|TRBV3-1/TRBV3-2|NA|NA
CASSLTGTQYF
TGTGCCAGCAGCCTTACGGGGACCCAGTACTTC
>TRBJ2-5|TRBV30|NA|NA
CAWSRSEAKTQYF
TGTGCCTGGAGTCGCTCGGAGGCGAAGACCCAGTACTTC
>TRBJ1-6|TRBV19|NA|TRBD1
CASTADRGSYNSPLHF
TGTGCCAGTACCGCGGACAGGGGTTCCTATAATTCACCCCTCCACTTT
>TRBJ1-3|TRBV7-2|NA|NA
CASSLGGTSGNTIYF
TGTGCCAGCAGCTTAGGAGGGACTTCTGGAAACACCATATATTTT
>TRBJ1-4|TRBV2|NA|NA
CASSRTVTNEKLFF
TGTGCCAGCAGTCGGACAGTAACTAATGAAAAACTGTTTTTT
>TRBJ2-2|TRBV6-5|NA|NA
CATTLGGANTGELFF
TGTGCCACGACCCTTGGCGGGGCAAACACCGGGGAGCTGTTTTTT
>TRBJ2-1|TRBV27|NA|NA
CASSTRWPYNEQFF
TGTGCCAGCAGTACCCGTTGGCCCTACAATGAGCAGTTCTTC
>TRBJ2-7|TRBV18|NA|TRBD1
CASSSPGQGFYEQYF
TGTGCCAGCTCGTCCCCGGGACAGGGGTTCTACGAGCAGTACTTC
>TRBJ2-3|TRBV6-2/TRBV6-3|NA|TRBD2
CASSYGASGSSDTQYF
TGTGCCAGCAGTTACGGCGCTAGCGGGAGTTCAGATACGCAGTATTTT
>TRBJ2-2|TRBV11-2|NA|NA
CASSPAGGELFF
TGTGCCAGCAGCCCTGCCGGCGGGGAGCTGTTTTTT
>TRBJ2-3|TRBV5-1|NA|NA
CASSDSGGGTDTQYF
TGCGCCAGCAGCGATAGCGGAGGAGGCACAGATACGCAGTATTTT
>TRBJ1-1|TRBV9|NA|NA
CASSVDGTAAFF
TGTGCCAGCAGCGTAGATGGAACAGCCGCTTTCTTT
>TRBJ1-2|TRBV5-1|NA|NA
CASSLAPGTPYGYTF
TGCGCCAGCAGCTTGGCCCCAGGTACCCCCTATGGCTACACCTTC
>TRBJ2-1|TRBV7-8|NA|TRBD1
CASSFPGTGAGDEQFF
TGTGCCAGCAGCTTTCCCGGGACAGGGGCGGGGGATGAGCAGTTCTTC
>TRBJ2-3|TRBV5-1|NA|TRBD2
CASSTRTSGGDTQYF
TGCGCCAGCAGCACTCGGACTAGCGGCGGAGATACGCAGTATTTT
>TRBJ2-2|TRBV6-5|once|TRBD2
CASRLAGGTGELFF
TGTGCCAGCCGACTAGCGGGAGGCACCGGGGAGCTGTTTTTT
>TRBJ2-1|TRBV24-1|NA|TRBD2
CATSDSQTSGRASRNEQFF
TGTGCCACCAGTGATTCACAGACTAGCGGGAGGGCTAGTAGGAATGAGCAGTTCTTC
>TRBJ1-3|TRBV2|NA|TRBD1
CASSEWHPGGSGNTIYF
TGTGCCAGCAGTGAATGGCATCCAGGGGGCTCTGGAAACACCATATATTTT